Reported below is one T cell receptor (beta chain). What it binds is not known. The protocol was immunoSEQ multiplex PCR, while the TCRdb copy is restricted to in-frame clones and leaves out a portion. The profile shows over 75,000 clones, approximately 92% of them singletons. This entry belongs to a study of T cell responses to AZD1222 COVID-19 vaccine. Findings and limits, study-wide: Elevations in Spike-specific TCR breadth and depth followed administration of two AZD1222 doses. Clonal diversity was possibly underestimated, and white British individuals and females predominated among donors. Reportedly, nearly half of unique spike TCRs recognized epitopes outside B.1.351/B.1.1.7 mutations.

The CDR3 consists of 16 residues. The junction had 11 bases not matched to a gene; V was cut back by 2 bases and J by 3 bases. Germline CDR1 reads SQVTM; CDR2 reads ANQGSEA. The gene calls are TRBV29-1 and TRBJ1-1; 8 nucleotides match TRBD1. This sequence was found in an adult who received the AZD1222 COVID-19 vaccine. The input for sequencing was peripheral blood, taken 28 days after the second AZD1222 dose. CDR3 nucleotide sequence: TGCAGCGTTGAATTACTATGGACAGGGTCTGACACTGAAGCTTTCTTT. Protein product: CSVELLWTGSDTEAFF.